This T cell receptor beta chain derives from a study of cytomegalovirus exposure and HLA in healthy donors (dated 2017 in TCRdb). Describing the broader study: According to a later analysis, the roughly 120 validation repertoires were produced on the same platform as the roughly 600 repertoires of the first cohort. The study aimed to test whether cataloging public T cell receptors could reveal signatures of past pathogen exposure. Along with the roughly 710-subject first cohort, a separate validation cohort of over a hundred different subjects was used. To predict cytomegalovirus infection status, the study brought together high-throughput TCR immunosequencing, statistical association of individual TCRs with disease status, and machine learning. The investigation overall reported the following: The study listed 150 to 200 TCR beta chains as associated with cytomegalovirus. The authors suggested that the approach could potentially be generalized to other disease states and immunological phenotypes. In vitro tests confirmed that a few of the cytomegalovirus-associated TCR beta chains recognize cytomegalovirus antigens. The classifier was reported to diagnose cytomegalovirus status with high specificity and sensitivity in both the original and validation cohorts. Of the cluster scores, roughly 93% were above 0 in a later analysis, which found that TCRs clustered in the first cohort also tended to co-occur in the 110 or so validation repertoires. Most TCR sequences were seen in very few donors, while some public TCRs were found in many individuals. A later analysis lacked HLA typing for the validation cohort, so it scored co-occurrence in that cohort across all 120 or so repertoires.

Donors formed part of the validation cohort, which comprised about 130 subjects and was distinct from the first cohort of under 750 subjects. CDR1 MNHEY and CDR2 SVGAGI were looked up in the germline V gene. The V end loses 0 bases and the J end loses 2 bases, and a stretch of 8 bases separates them. The CDR3 holds 15 amino acids from the cysteine to the phenylalanine. Left in the record is the CDR3 DNA by itself, 45 bases read in frame from the first base. Concerning this clone itself: Which antigen it targets is not known. No much larger clone exists at a distance of one base, and base qualities are not known.

Receptor amplification or capture employed the immunoSEQ multiplex PCR assay. On the study's bioinformatics: A statistical classification framework was developed to diagnose cytomegalovirus status using the catalog of TCR beta chain sequences. Entries here come from immuneACCESS through TCRdb and include only in-frame sequences with V and J called. Some clones fail to appear in such tables; in the studies checked, an unresolved V gene covers under half of the shortfall, and the cause of the remainder is unknown. Clone size and the V and J calls come from that table; the DNA yielded D and trimming. The sample profile shows around 98,000 clones; about 88% of them were found once. Of the sample, about 5.7% falls within the top ten clones.

The sample was PBMCs. The receptor's source is a man aged 18 to 30 in good health and CMV-seropositive. This chain is built from TRBV6-5 and TRBJ1-5; no D gene can be assigned with confidence. The nucleotide sequence reads TGTGCCAGCAGTTACTCGAGTTTGGGCAATCAGCCCCAGCATTTT. Its protein is CASSYSSLGNQPQHF.